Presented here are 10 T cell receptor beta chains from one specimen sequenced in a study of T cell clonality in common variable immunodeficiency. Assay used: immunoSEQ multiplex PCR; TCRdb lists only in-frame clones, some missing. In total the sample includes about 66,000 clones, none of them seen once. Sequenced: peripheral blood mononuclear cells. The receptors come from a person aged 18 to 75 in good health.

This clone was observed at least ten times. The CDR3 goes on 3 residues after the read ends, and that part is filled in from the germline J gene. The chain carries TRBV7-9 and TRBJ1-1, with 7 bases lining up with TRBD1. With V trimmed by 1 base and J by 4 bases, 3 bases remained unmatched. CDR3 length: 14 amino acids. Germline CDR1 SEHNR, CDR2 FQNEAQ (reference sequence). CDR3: CASSLEAGGTEAFF. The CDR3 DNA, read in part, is TGTGCCAGCAGCTTAGAGGCAGGGGGCACTGAA.

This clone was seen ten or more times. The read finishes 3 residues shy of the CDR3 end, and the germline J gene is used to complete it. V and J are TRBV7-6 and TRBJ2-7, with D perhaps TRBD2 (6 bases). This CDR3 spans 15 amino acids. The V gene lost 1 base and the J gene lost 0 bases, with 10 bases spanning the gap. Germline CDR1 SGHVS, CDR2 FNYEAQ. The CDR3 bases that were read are TGTGCCAGCAGCTTAGGGGTTAGCGGCTCCTACGAG. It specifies CASSLGVSGSYE. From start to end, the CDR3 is CASSLGVSGSYEQYF.

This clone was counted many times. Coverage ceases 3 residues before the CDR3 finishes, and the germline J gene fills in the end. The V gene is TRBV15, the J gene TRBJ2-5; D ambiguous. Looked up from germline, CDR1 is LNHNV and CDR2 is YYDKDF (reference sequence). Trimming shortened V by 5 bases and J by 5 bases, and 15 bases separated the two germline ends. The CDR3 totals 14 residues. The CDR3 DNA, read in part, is TGTGCCACCAGCGGAAGGGCCAGTGGGGAGACC. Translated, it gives CATSGRASGET. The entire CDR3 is CATSGRASGETQYF. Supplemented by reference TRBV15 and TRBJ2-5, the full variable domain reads DAMVIQNPRYQVTQFGKPVTLSCSQTLNHNVMYWYQQKSSQAPKLLFHYYDKDFNNEADTPDNFQSRRPNTSFCFLDIRSPGLGDTAMYLCATSGRASGETQYFGPGTRLLVL.

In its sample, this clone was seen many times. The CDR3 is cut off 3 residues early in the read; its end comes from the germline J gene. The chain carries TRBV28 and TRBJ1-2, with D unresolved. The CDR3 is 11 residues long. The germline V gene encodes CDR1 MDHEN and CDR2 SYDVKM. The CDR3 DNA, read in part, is TGTGCCGGTGGTGGTACGAGGGGC. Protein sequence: CAGGGTRG. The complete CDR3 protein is CAGGGTRGYTF.

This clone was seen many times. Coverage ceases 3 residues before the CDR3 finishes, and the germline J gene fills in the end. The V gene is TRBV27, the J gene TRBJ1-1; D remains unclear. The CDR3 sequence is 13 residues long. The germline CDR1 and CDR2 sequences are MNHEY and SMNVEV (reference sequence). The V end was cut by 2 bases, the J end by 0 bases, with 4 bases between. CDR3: CASSLGMNTEAFF. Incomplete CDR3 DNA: TGTGCCAGCAGTTTAGGCATGAACACTGAA.

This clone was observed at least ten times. The CDR3 DNA, read in part, is TGTGCCAGCAGCGTCAGCGGGCCCAATGGC. This gives the protein CASSVSGPNG. The entire CDR3 sequence reads CASSVSGPNGYTF. This chain uses TRBV9 with TRBJ1-2, with D uncertain. The read comes to an end 3 residues before the CDR3 does, leaving the germline J gene to fill in the end. Trimming stripped 2 bases from V and 6 bases from J, with 11 bases between. This CDR3 is 13 amino acids long. Per germline, CDR1 SGDLS and CDR2 YYNGEE.

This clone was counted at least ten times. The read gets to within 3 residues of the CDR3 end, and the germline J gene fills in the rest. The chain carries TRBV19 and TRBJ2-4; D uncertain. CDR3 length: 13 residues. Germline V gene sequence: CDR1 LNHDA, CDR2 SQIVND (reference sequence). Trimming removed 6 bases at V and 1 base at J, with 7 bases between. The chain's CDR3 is CASSLGAKNIQYF. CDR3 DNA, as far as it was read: TGTGCCAGTAGCCTCGGGGCCAAAAACATT.

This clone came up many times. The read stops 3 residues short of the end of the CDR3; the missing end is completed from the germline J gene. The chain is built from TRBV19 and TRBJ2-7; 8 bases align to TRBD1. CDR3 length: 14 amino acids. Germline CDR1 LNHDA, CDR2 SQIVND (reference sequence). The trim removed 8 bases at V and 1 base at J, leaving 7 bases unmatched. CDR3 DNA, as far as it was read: TGTGCCAGTCGGTTCCGACAGGGGTCCTACGAG. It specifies CASRFRQGSYE. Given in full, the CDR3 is CASRFRQGSYEQYF. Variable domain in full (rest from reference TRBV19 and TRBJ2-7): DGGITQSPKYLFRKEGQNVTLSCEQNLNHDAMYWYRQDPGQGLRLIYYSQIVNDFQKGDIAEGYSVSREKKESFPLTVTSAQKNPTAFYLCASRFRQGSYEQYFGPGTRLTVT.

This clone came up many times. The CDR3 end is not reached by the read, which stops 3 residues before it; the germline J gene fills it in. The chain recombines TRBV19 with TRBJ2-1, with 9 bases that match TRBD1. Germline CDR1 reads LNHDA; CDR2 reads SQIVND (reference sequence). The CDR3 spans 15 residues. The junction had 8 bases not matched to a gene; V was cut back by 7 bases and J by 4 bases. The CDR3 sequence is CASIPGQGTYNEQFF. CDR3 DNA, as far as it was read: TGTGCCAGTATCCCGGGACAGGGCACTTACAATGAG.

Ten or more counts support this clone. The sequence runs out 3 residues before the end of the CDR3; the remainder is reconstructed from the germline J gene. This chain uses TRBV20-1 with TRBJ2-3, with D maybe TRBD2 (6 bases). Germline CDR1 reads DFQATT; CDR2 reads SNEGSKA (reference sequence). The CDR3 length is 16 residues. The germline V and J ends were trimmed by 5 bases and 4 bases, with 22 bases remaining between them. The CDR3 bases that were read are TGCAGTGCTTCCCCTCGTACTAGCCTCACTGCAGATACG. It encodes CSASPRTSLTADT. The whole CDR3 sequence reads CSASPRTSLTADTQYF.